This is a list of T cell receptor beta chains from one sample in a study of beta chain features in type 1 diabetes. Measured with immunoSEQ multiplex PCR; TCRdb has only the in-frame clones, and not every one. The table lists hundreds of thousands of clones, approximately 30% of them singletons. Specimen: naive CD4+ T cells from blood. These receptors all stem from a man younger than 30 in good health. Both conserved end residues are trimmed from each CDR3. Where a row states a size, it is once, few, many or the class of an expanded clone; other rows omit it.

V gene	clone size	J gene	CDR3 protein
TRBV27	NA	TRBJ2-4	ATSAGSGGIQY
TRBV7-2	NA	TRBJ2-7	ASSPGTRRYEQY
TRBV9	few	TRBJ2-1	ASSVDLGEQF
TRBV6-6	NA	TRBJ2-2	AANLRVNTGELF
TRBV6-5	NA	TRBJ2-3	ASSLTSVSTDTQY
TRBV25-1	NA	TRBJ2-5	ASSEVGQGAGETQY
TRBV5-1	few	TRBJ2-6	ASTGTGAGANVLT
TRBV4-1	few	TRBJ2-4	ASSQDRVPENIQY
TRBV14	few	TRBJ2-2	ASSQYAAGELF
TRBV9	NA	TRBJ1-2	ASSVDLGWTSGYT
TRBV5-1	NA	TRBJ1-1	ASSIGTVSMNTEAF
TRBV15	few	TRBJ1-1	ATSRDGATMNTEAF
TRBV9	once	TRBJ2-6	ASSVGGGSGANVLT
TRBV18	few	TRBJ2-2	ASSPTRPGELF
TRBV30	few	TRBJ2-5	AWSALSGRAIHLRETQY
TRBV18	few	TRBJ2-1	ASSPGTSYNNEQF
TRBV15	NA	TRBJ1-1	ATSREDRGSLNTEAF
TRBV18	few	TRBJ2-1	ASSPGEDNEQF
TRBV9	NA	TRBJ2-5	ASSVGPNQETQY
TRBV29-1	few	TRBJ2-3	SVEIYSNRGTQY
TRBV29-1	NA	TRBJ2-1	STDSRETYNEQF
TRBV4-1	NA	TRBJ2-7	ASSPGQGDYYEQY
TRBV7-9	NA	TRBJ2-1	ASSLNRGRTNEQF
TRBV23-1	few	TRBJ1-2	AFRECYGYT
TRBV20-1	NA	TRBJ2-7	SASTLYEQY
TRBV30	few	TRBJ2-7	AWSGESSGGFYEQY
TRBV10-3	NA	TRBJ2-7	AIQGMPYEQY
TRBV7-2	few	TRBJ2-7	ASSPLSYEQY
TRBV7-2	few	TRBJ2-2	ASSSPLQRNTGELF
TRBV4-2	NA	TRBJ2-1	ASSQDWAEREVYEQF
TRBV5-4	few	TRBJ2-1	ASSLRKGASYNEQF
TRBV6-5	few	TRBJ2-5	ASRQTSGQETQY
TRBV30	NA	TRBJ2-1	ACTTYNEQF
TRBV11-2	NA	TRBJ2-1	ASSPRRLYNEQF
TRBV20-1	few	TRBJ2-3	SARVSDTQY
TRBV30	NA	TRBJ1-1	AWSSLTGYNTEAF
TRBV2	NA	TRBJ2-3	ASSRDGPSTDTQY
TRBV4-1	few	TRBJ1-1	ASSQRVQLYTEAF